The rows below give T cell receptor beta chains drawn from one sample of a study of HIV-infected children after antiretroviral therapy interruption. In TCRdb, the 3' RACE reads were re-called with MiXCR into one record per CDR3 protein. The sample contains 40,000 to 55,000 distinct CDR3 sequences, 4.3% of which appear only once. The sample consisted of CD45RA+ CD4+ T cells from PBMCs, pooled from several time points, taken from a donor given antiretroviral therapy, either interrupted or continuous. The receptor source for this set is a pool of human donors with HIV. Each CDR3 is given with its conserved first and last residue. A D gene is named only where the DNA matches it firmly. A row's size may be missing; if present it is once, few, many or a size class.

D gene	V gene	J gene	clone size	CDR3 DNA	CDR3 protein
TRBD1	TRBV19	TRBJ1-1	many	TGTGCCAGTAGTCCCCCGACAGGGGGGAACACTGAAGCTTTCTTT	CASSPPTGGNTEAFF
TRBD1	TRBV5-6	TRBJ2-5	many	TGTGCCAGCAGCGTCGGGACAGGGATAGACCAAGAGACCCAGTACTTC	CASSVGTGIDQETQYF
-	TRBV14	TRBJ2-7	many	TGTGCCAGCAGCCAAGATATGGTGCAGTACTTC	CASSQDMVQYF
-	TRBV12-5	TRBJ1-6	few	TGTGCTAGTGGTCCTGAATCGGATTCACCCCTCCACTTT	CASGPESDSPLHF
-	TRBV3-1	TRBJ1-2	medium-sized	TGTGCCAGCAGCCAACGAGGGATCGGCTATGGCTACACCTTC	CASSQRGIGYGYTF
-	TRBV7-9	TRBJ2-3	many	TGTGCCAGCAGCTCGGGCGGTCGCACAGATACGCAGTATTTT	CASSSGGRTDTQYF
-	TRBV29-1	TRBJ1-1	many	TGCAGCGTCTCCACACCGAACACTGAAGCTTTCTTT	CSVSTPNTEAFF
TRBD1	TRBV12-3/TRBV12-4	TRBJ2-7	many	TGTGCCAGCAGTTTTTGGGACAGCCACTACGAGCAGTACTTC	CASSFWDSHYEQYF
-	TRBV5-1	TRBJ2-2	many	TGCGCCAGCAGCCCCCTCGTAGGGGCGACGAACACCGGGGAGCTGTTTTTT	CASSPLVGATNTGELFF
TRBD2	TRBV2	TRBJ2-7	many	TGTGCCAGAGCCCCCGGGACTAGCTTCGACGAGCAGTACTTC	CARAPGTSFDEQYF
-	TRBV20-1	TRBJ1-1	many	TGCAGTGCGGGGGGGGGAAACACTGAAGCTTTCTTT	CSAGGGNTEAFF
-	TRBV5-1	TRBJ1-1	many	TGCGCCAGCAGCCTACTGGACGGGGACGGGACTGAAGCTTTCTTT	CASSLLDGDGTEAFF
TRBD1	TRBV18	TRBJ1-1	many	TGTGCCAGCTCACTCGGACAGGTGAACACTGAAGCTTTCTTT	CASSLGQVNTEAFF
-	TRBV13	TRBJ2-3	many	TGTGCCAGCAGCATTTACACAGATACGCAGTATTTT	CASSIYTDTQYF
TRBD1	TRBV7-2	TRBJ1-2	many	TGTGCCAGCAGCACAGGACAGGGTCTCGATGGCTACACCTTC	CASSTGQGLDGYTF
-	TRBV20-1	TRBJ1-5	medium-sized	TGCAGTGCGGGTGGAGGGGTTGGGCAGCCCCAGCATTTT	CSAGGGVGQPQHF
TRBD2	TRBV11-2	TRBJ2-1	-	TGTGCCAGCAGGCGGGGGGGCCGAATAAATGAGCAGTTCTTC	CASRRGGRINEQFF
-	TRBV5-1	TRBJ1-1	many	TGCGCCAGCAGCCCCGGACAGAACACTGAAGCTTTCTTT	CASSPGQNTEAFF
TRBD1	TRBV6-5	TRBJ2-3	many	TGTGCCTCCCGCCGGGACAGGGGAGATACGCAGTATTTT	CASRRDRGDTQYF
-	TRBV7-8	TRBJ2-2	many	TGTGCCAGCAGCTTATTAGGAGGGGGCTACGGAACCGGGGAGCTGTTTTTT	CASSLLGGGYGTGELFF
-	TRBV7-8	TRBJ1-5	many	TGTGCCAGCAGCTTATCCCGGGATCAGCCCCAGCATTTT	CASSLSRDQPQHF
-	TRBV5-6	TRBJ2-5	many	TGTGCCAGCAGCTTGGTACAAGAGACCCAGTACTTC	CASSLVQETQYF
-	TRBV12-3/TRBV12-4	TRBJ2-7	-	TGTGCCAGCAAGAGGGGGGCGGCCTACGAGCAGTACTTC	CASKRGAAYEQYF
-	TRBV12-3/TRBV12-4	TRBJ2-1	many	TGTGCCAGCAGTTTTTATCGCCTCTTTAGCTCCTACAATGAGCAGTTCTTC	CASSFYRLFSSYNEQFF
-	TRBV12-3/TRBV12-4	TRBJ2-7	many	TGTGCCAGCAGCGCCTGGGATTCGGGAGAGCAGTACTTC	CASSAWDSGEQYF
-	TRBV6-6	TRBJ2-3	many	TGTGCCAGCAGTTACCGGGACGTAGCTAGCACAGATGCGCAGTATTTT	CASSYRDVASTDAQYF
-	TRBV30	TRBJ2-2	few	TGTGCCTGGAGTCCATACAGGCTCACCGGGGAGCTGTTTTTT	CAWSPYRLTGELFF
TRBD2	TRBV19	TRBJ2-1	-	TGTGCCAGTAGTATCAGAGCGGGGGGTCCTTACAATGAGCAGTTCTTC	CASSIRAGGPYNEQFF
-	TRBV4-1	TRBJ1-5	many	TGCGCCAGCAGCTCACCAGGGGCCAATCAGCCCCAGCATTTT	CASSSPGANQPQHF
-	TRBV7-2	TRBJ1-2	many	TGTGCCAGCAGCTTAGGGACTGGGGGTTATGGCTACACCTTC	CASSLGTGGYGYTF
TRBD1	TRBV7-2	TRBJ1-1	many	TGTGCCAGCAGCTTATCAGGGGGCGAAAAAGCTTTCTTT	CASSLSGGEKAFF
TRBD1	TRBV29-1	TRBJ2-3	-	TGCAGCGTTGGGACAGGAAGAATGGGTACAGATACGCAGTATTTT	CSVGTGRMGTDTQYF
TRBD1	TRBV10-3	TRBJ2-7	many	TGTGCCATTCGGGACAGGGGGCTCGAGCAGTACTTC	CAIRDRGLEQYF
-	TRBV9	TRBJ1-2	many	TGTGCCAGCAGCGTAGCAGTCGGAGAGCTCTATGGCTACACCTTC	CASSVAVGELYGYTF
-	TRBV5-8	TRBJ1-1	many	TGTGCCAGCAGCCCCAGAATAAAAGCTTTCTTT	CASSPRIKAFF
-	TRBV20-1	TRBJ1-6	few	TGCAGTGCTAGAGATCCCGGAACCCAAGGATCCCTCCACTTT	CSARDPGTQGSLHF
-	TRBV12-3/TRBV12-4	TRBJ1-5	many	TGTGCCAGCAGTTTAGATACTTATAGCAATCAGCCCCAGCATTTT	CASSLDTYSNQPQHF
TRBD1	TRBV5-1	TRBJ2-7	many	TGCGCCAGCAGTCCGGGACAGACCTCTACGCAGCAGTACTTC	CASSPGQTSTQQYF
-	TRBV4-2	TRBJ1-2	many	TGTGCCAGCAGCCCCATCTTTGGACAGACCTTCTTC	CASSPIFGQTFF
TRBD1	TRBV11-2	TRBJ2-1	few	TGTGCCAGCAGCCCGCTCCGGGACAGGGTATCTGATGAGCAGTTCTTC	CASSPLRDRVSDEQFF
TRBD1	TRBV7-2	TRBJ1-1	many	TGTGCCAGCAGCTTAGTGGGACAGGGGGCAGGCACTGAAGCTTTCTTT	CASSLVGQGAGTEAFF
TRBD2	TRBV18	TRBJ2-1	many	TGTGCCAGCTCACCACCTCAGGGGACTAGCGGGGGAGCCTACAATGAGCAGTTCTTC	CASSPPQGTSGGAYNEQFF
-	TRBV11-3	TRBJ2-1	few	TGTGCCAGCAGCTTAGGGAGGTCCTACAATGAGCAGTTCTTC	CASSLGRSYNEQFF
TRBD1	TRBV20-1	TRBJ1-1	many	TGCAGTGCTAGCCACAGGGGACAAACTGAAGCTTTCTTT	CSASHRGQTEAFF
-	TRBV2	TRBJ1-1	many	TGTGCCAGCATAGCTTTGGGGAGGGACACTGAAGCTTTCTTT	CASIALGRDTEAFF
-	TRBV2	TRBJ2-2	-	TGTGCCAGCAGGTTGAACACCGGGGAGCTGTTTTTT	CASRLNTGELFF
-	TRBV19	TRBJ2-2	many	TGTGCCAGTAGTATCGGTCAGGCCGGGGAGCTGTTTTTT	CASSIGQAGELFF
-	TRBV7-9	TRBJ2-5	many	TGTGCCACTCGCATGGGGGAGACCCAGTACTTC	CATRMGETQYF
TRBD1	TRBV6-9	TRBJ1-5	-	TGTGCCAGCAGTCTGGGACAGGGGAGGCACCAGCCCCAGCATTTT	CASSLGQGRHQPQHF
TRBD1	TRBV19	TRBJ1-6	many	TGTGCCAGTAGTAAAAGGGACAGAAATTCACCCCTCCACTTT	CASSKRDRNSPLHF
-	TRBV2	TRBJ1-1	many	TGTGCCAGCAGTGAATTCGGCTTGGTCGCTGAAGCTTTCTTT	CASSEFGLVAEAFF
TRBD1	TRBV7-2	TRBJ1-4	-	TGTGCCAGCAGCTTACTCGGACAGGCTATTGAAAAACTGTTTTTT	CASSLLGQAIEKLFF
-	TRBV10-3	TRBJ1-1	many	TGTGCCATCAGTGATTCGGACGGCGTTCGAGAAGCTTTCTTT	CAISDSDGVREAFF
-	TRBV12-3/TRBV12-4	TRBJ2-7	many	TGTGCCAGCAGTTTAGTCCCTGCAGGGTGGTTCTACGAGCAGTACTTC	CASSLVPAGWFYEQYF
-	TRBV7-2	TRBJ1-1	-	TGTGCCAGCAGTCCAGGGTCCGGTTACACTGAAGCTTTCTTT	CASSPGSGYTEAFF
-	TRBV6-2/TRBV6-3	TRBJ1-6	many	TGTGCCAGCATCGGGGATTCGGGGAATTCACCCCTCCACTTT	CASIGDSGNSPLHF